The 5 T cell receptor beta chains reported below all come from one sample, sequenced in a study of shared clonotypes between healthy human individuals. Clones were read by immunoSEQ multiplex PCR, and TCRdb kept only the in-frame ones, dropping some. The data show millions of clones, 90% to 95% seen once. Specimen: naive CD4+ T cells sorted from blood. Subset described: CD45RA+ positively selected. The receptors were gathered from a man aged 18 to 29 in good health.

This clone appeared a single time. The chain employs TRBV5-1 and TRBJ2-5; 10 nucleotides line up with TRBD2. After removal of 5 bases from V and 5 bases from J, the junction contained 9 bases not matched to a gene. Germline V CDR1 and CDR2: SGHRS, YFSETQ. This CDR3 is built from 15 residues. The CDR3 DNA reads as TGCGCCAGCAGAACAGGACTAGCGGCCTTGGAGACCCAGTACTTC. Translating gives CASRTGLAALETQYF.

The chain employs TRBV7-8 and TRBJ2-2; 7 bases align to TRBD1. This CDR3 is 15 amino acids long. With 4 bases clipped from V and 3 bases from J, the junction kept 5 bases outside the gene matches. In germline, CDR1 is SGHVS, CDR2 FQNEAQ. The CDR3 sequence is CASSSDRVHTGELFF. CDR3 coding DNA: TGTGCCAGCAGCTCAGACAGGGTCCACACCGGGGAGCTGTTTTTT.

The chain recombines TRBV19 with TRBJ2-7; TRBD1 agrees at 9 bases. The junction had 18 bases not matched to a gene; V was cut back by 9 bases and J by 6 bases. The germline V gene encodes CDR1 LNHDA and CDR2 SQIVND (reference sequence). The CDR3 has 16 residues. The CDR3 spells CARTRDRVALGVEQYF. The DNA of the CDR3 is TGTGCCAGGACACGGGACAGGGTGGCCCTTGGCGTCGAGCAGTACTTC. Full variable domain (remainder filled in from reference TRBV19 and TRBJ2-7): DGGITQSPKYLFRKEGQNVTLSCEQNLNHDAMYWYRQDPGQGLRLIYYSQIVNDFQKGDIAEGYSVSREKKESFPLTVTSAQKNPTAFYLCARTRDRVALGVEQYFGPGTRLTVT.

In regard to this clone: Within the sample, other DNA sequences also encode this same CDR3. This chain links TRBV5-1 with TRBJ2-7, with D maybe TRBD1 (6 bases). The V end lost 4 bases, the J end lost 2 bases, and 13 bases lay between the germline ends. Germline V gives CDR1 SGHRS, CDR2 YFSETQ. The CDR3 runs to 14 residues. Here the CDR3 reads CASSPQGSTYEQYF. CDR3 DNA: TGCGCCAGCAGCCCACAGGGATCAACCTACGAGCAGTACTTC.

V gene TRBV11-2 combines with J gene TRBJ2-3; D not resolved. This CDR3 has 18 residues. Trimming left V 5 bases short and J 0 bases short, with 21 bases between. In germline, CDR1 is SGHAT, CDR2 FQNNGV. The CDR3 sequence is CASSLNSVAEISTDTQYF. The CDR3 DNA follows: TGTGCCAGCAGCCTGAACTCCGTGGCGGAAATTAGCACAGATACGCAGTATTTT. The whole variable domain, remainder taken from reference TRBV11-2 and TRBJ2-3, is EAGVAQSPRYKIIEKRQSVAFWCNPISGHATLYWYQQILGQGPKLLIQFQNNGVVDDSQLPKDRFSAERLKGVDSTLKIQPAKLEDSAVYLCASSLNSVAEISTDTQYFGPGTRLTVL.